These T cell receptor beta chains were read from a single sample in a study of blood T cell repertoires in COVID-19. Generated by immunoSEQ multiplex PCR, the TCRdb table keeps only in-frame clones and is missing some. The sample has some 400,000 clones, 70% to 90% seen once; the top ten hold 1.3%. The sample was PBMCs or T cells enriched from blood (not recorded which). These receptors were taken from a man aged 25 to 40 who had recovered from COVID-19. Both conserved end residues are part of each CDR3. A D gene is named only where the DNA matches it firmly. Part of the rows lack a size; the others show once, few, many or a class for expanded clones.

DNA: TGTGCCAGCAGTACAAATAGCGGGGGCCCCCTCCAAGAGACCCAGTACTTC
CDR3: CASSTNSGGPLQETQYF
J: TRBJ2-5
V: TRBV27
size: NA
D: TRBD2

DNA: TGCGCCAGCAGCCCCGGACTAGCCACAGATACGCAGTATTTT
CDR3: CASSPGLATDTQYF
J: TRBJ2-3
V: TRBV5-1
size: NA
D: TRBD2

DNA: TGTGCCAGTAGTACTGGGACAGTACTCCACTTT
CDR3: CASSTGTVLHF
J: TRBJ1-6
V: TRBV19
size: NA
D: TRBD1

DNA: TGTGCCAGCAGATCCGGGACAGGGTTGACACCCCTCCACTTT
CDR3: CASRSGTGLTPLHF
J: TRBJ1-6
V: TRBV7-2
size: NA
D: TRBD1

DNA: TGTGCCGCCGAGGCCAAGAAGGGGGCCACCGGGGAGCTGTTTTTT
CDR3: CAAEAKKGATGELFF
J: TRBJ2-2
V: TRBV3-1/TRBV3-2
size: NA
D: TRBD1

DNA: TGTGCCAGCAGTTTGAGGGCAATCGCGAACACCGGGGAGCTGTTTTTT
CDR3: CASSLRAIANTGELFF
J: TRBJ2-2
V: TRBV27
size: few
D: NA

DNA: TGTGCCAGCAGCTTGGCCGCAGGGGTGTATGGCTACACCTTC
CDR3: CASSLAAGVYGYTF
J: TRBJ1-2
V: TRBV5-4
size: NA
D: NA

DNA: TGTGCCAGCAGTCCTCGGGGCTATAATTCACCCCTCCACTTT
CDR3: CASSPRGYNSPLHF
J: TRBJ1-6
V: TRBV27
size: NA
D: NA

DNA: TGTGCCAGCAGCCGTCCCGGGACAGTGTACGAGCAGTACTTC
CDR3: CASSRPGTVYEQYF
J: TRBJ2-7
V: TRBV14
size: NA
D: TRBD1

DNA: TGTGCCAGCAGCGGGACTCCTAGCTCCTACGAGCAGTACTTC
CDR3: CASSGTPSSYEQYF
J: TRBJ2-7
V: TRBV7-9
size: NA
D: NA

DNA: TGTGCCAGCAGCGTAGAACAGGGGGCCCCTGGAAACACCATATATTTT
CDR3: CASSVEQGAPGNTIYF
J: TRBJ1-3
V: TRBV9
size: NA
D: TRBD1

DNA: TGTGCCAGCAGCCGCGGACTAGCGGGGCGCAATGAGCAGTTCTTC
CDR3: CASSRGLAGRNEQFF
J: TRBJ2-1
V: TRBV6-5
size: NA
D: TRBD2

DNA: TGCGCCAGCAGCCAATCAAACGGAGCGGGCCCCTTTTACGAGCAGTACTTC
CDR3: CASSQSNGAGPFYEQYF
J: TRBJ2-7
V: TRBV4-1
size: NA
D: NA

DNA: TGTGCCAGCACCAAACAAGCAGCGATCTATGGCTACACCTTC
CDR3: CASTKQAAIYGYTF
J: TRBJ1-2
V: TRBV2
size: NA
D: NA

DNA: TGTGCCTGGGGTGGGGACAGAGGAAACACCATATATTTT
CDR3: CAWGGDRGNTIYF
J: TRBJ1-3
V: TRBV30
size: NA
D: TRBD1

DNA: TGTGCCAGCAGTGAAGCGCCCACAGGGAGAGGGGCAGATACGCAGTATTTT
CDR3: CASSEAPTGRGADTQYF
J: TRBJ2-3
V: TRBV6-1
size: NA
D: NA

DNA: TGTGCTAGTGGCTCGTGGGGCCCCTCAAATACGCAGTATTTT
CDR3: CASGSWGPSNTQYF
J: TRBJ2-3
V: TRBV12-5
size: NA
D: NA

DNA: TGTGCCAGCAGCCCGGTGGGACAGGGCCATTCACCCCTCCACTTT
CDR3: CASSPVGQGHSPLHF
J: TRBJ1-6
V: TRBV5-6
size: NA
D: TRBD1

DNA: TGTGCCAGCAGTTACAAGGACAGGGAGGAAGCTTTCTTT
CDR3: CASSYKDREEAFF
J: TRBJ1-1
V: TRBV6-2/TRBV6-3
size: NA
D: TRBD1

DNA: TGTGCCAGCAGCCGCGGATACCACTATGGCTACACCTTC
CDR3: CASSRGYHYGYTF
J: TRBJ1-2
V: TRBV6-5
size: once
D: NA

DNA: TGTGCCAGCAGGATTCATGGGACAGGGGTAGACAATGAGCAGTTCTTC
CDR3: CASRIHGTGVDNEQFF
J: TRBJ2-1
V: TRBV27
size: once
D: TRBD1

DNA: TGTGCCTGGAGTGTATCCCTCGAACAGGGGCTCCCTTATTTGTCCTCTGGAAACACCATATATTTT
CDR3: CAWSVSLEQGLPYLSSGNTIYF
J: TRBJ1-3
V: TRBV30
size: NA
D: TRBD1

DNA: TGTGCCAGCAGCACCTACAGGGCACAAGAGACCCAGTACTTC
CDR3: CASSTYRAQETQYF
J: TRBJ2-5
V: TRBV3-1/TRBV3-2
size: NA
D: NA

DNA: TGTGCCAGCAGTTTTATCCGGGGAGACACCATATATTTT
CDR3: CASSFIRGDTIYF
J: TRBJ1-3
V: TRBV27
size: NA
D: NA

DNA: TGTGCCAGCAGCCAAAAAGGGGAAGGCTCTGGAAACACCATATATTTT
CDR3: CASSQKGEGSGNTIYF
J: TRBJ1-3
V: TRBV4-2
size: NA
D: NA

DNA: TGTGCCAGCAGCCTAGTAACAGGGGAGATGTGGAACACTGAAGCTTTCTTT
CDR3: CASSLVTGEMWNTEAFF
J: TRBJ1-1
V: TRBV4-2
size: NA
D: TRBD1

DNA: TGTGCCAGCAGCCCTGGGACTAGCGAGGTCTCCTACGAGCAGTACTTC
CDR3: CASSPGTSEVSYEQYF
J: TRBJ2-7
V: TRBV7-8
size: NA
D: TRBD2

DNA: TGTGCCAGCAGGTCGACAGGTGCGAGAAACACCATATATTTT
CDR3: CASRSTGARNTIYF
J: TRBJ1-3
V: TRBV5-6
size: NA
D: NA

DNA: TGTGCCAGCAGCGGATCGGGGACAGGGAGGGAAAAACTGTTTTTT
CDR3: CASSGSGTGREKLFF
J: TRBJ1-4
V: TRBV9
size: NA
D: TRBD1

DNA: NA
CDR3: CASSLTFGSSTDTQYF
J: TRBJ2-3
V: TRBV3-1/TRBV3-2
size: NA
D: NA

DNA: TGTGCCTGGAGTGTCGGCGGGGGCCCGTATAATTCACCCCTCCACTTT
CDR3: CAWSVGGGPYNSPLHF
J: TRBJ1-6
V: TRBV30
size: NA
D: NA

DNA: TGCGCCAGCCGCGGACAGGAAAGATTCCAGGAATCCTACAATGAGCAGTTCTTC
CDR3: CASRGQERFQESYNEQFF
J: TRBJ2-1
V: TRBV5-1
size: NA
D: TRBD1

DNA: TGTGCCAGTAGTATCGACAGGGCTAACTATGGCTACACCTTC
CDR3: CASSIDRANYGYTF
J: TRBJ1-2
V: TRBV19
size: NA
D: TRBD1

DNA: TGCGCCAGCAGTAGAACACCTAACACTGAAGCTTTCTTT
CDR3: CASSRTPNTEAFF
J: TRBJ1-1
V: TRBV10-1
size: NA
D: NA

DNA: TGTGCCAGCAGCGTAGCCCACCCGCCCAGGGGAAAAGGGGAGACCCAGTACTTC
CDR3: CASSVAHPPRGKGETQYF
J: TRBJ2-5
V: TRBV9
size: once
D: NA

DNA: TGCGCCAGCAGCTTGGGGGGGCTCTCTGGGGCCAACGTCCTGACTTTC
CDR3: CASSLGGLSGANVLTF
J: TRBJ2-6
V: TRBV5-1
size: NA
D: NA

DNA: TGTGCCAGCAACAGGGTTGGAAACACCATATATTTT
CDR3: CASNRVGNTIYF
J: TRBJ1-3
V: TRBV9
size: NA
D: NA

DNA: TGTGCCAGCAGCTTGGGGATTGGGGCCACAGATACGCAGTATTTT
CDR3: CASSLGIGATDTQYF
J: TRBJ2-3
V: TRBV7-9
size: NA
D: NA

DNA: TGTGCCAGCAGCTGGGGGAGGAATGAGCAGTTCTTC
CDR3: CASSWGRNEQFF
J: TRBJ2-1
V: TRBV13
size: NA
D: NA

DNA: TGTGCCAGTAGTATGAGCCGGGTGAACACTGAAGCTTTCTTT
CDR3: CASSMSRVNTEAFF
J: TRBJ1-1
V: TRBV19
size: few
D: NA

DNA: TGTGCCAGCAGTTACTCAGGAGGTACCGGGGAGCTGTTTTTT
CDR3: CASSYSGGTGELFF
J: TRBJ2-2
V: TRBV6-2/TRBV6-3
size: NA
D: NA

DNA: TGTGCCAGCAGCGACGACAGGGAAGGGACTGAAGCTTTCTTT
CDR3: CASSDDREGTEAFF
J: TRBJ1-1
V: TRBV14
size: NA
D: TRBD1

DNA: TGTGCCAGCAGCTTGGTATGGCAGTTAGAGACCCAGTACTTC
CDR3: CASSLVWQLETQYF
J: TRBJ2-5
V: TRBV5-5
size: NA
D: NA

DNA: TGTGCCAGCAGCTTATTGGTGGCCCAAGAGACCCAGTACTTC
CDR3: CASSLLVAQETQYF
J: TRBJ2-5
V: TRBV7-9
size: NA
D: NA

DNA: TGCGCCAGCAGCCACGATCCAACCGGGACAGGGGATGGCTACACCTTC
CDR3: CASSHDPTGTGDGYTF
J: TRBJ1-2
V: TRBV4-1
size: NA
D: TRBD1

DNA: TGTGCCAGCAGCCTCGCGGGCCATCAGTACTTC
CDR3: CASSLAGHQYF
J: TRBJ2-7
V: TRBV27
size: NA
D: NA

DNA: TGTGCCAGCAGCTGGGGACAGTATAGCAATCAGCCCCAGCATTTT
CDR3: CASSWGQYSNQPQHF
J: TRBJ1-5
V: TRBV5-6
size: NA
D: TRBD1

DNA: TGTGCCAGCAGCGCCGGGACAGAGAAGGGTGAGCAGTTCTTC
CDR3: CASSAGTEKGEQFF
J: TRBJ2-1
V: TRBV7-9
size: NA
D: TRBD1